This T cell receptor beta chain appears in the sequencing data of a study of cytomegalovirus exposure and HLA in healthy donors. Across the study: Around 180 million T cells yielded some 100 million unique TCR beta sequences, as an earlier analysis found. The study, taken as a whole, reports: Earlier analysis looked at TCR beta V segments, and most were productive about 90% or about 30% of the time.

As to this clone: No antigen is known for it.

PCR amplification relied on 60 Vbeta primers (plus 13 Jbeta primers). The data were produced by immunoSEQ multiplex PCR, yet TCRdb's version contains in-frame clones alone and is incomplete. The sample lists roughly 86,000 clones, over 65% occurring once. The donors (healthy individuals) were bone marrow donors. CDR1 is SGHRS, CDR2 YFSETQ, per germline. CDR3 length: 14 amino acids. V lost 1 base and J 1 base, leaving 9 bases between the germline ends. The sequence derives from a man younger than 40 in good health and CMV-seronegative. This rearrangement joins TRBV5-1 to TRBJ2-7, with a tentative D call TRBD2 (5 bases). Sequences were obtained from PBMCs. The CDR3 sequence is CASSLRRRSYEQYF. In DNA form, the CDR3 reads TGCGCCAGCAGCTTGAGGCGGAGGTCCTACGAGCAGTACTTC.